The 24 T cell receptor beta chains reported below all come from one sample, sequenced in a study of blood T cell repertoires in COVID-19. Data came from immunoSEQ multiplex PCR; TCRdb stores just in-frame clones and leaves some out. This table holds 200,000 to 250,000 clones, almost 85% found once. Sequencing input: peripheral blood. These receptor sequences come from a man aged 50 to 59 with COVID-19, enrolled during active disease.

V and J are TRBV5-1 and TRBJ2-5; a weak D match, TRBD2 (6 bases). V lost 0 bases and J lost 2, with 14 bases in between. Germline V gene sequence: CDR1 SGHRS, CDR2 YFSETQ. CDR3 length: 16 residues. In DNA, the CDR3 is TGCGCCAGCAGCTTGGGCGGGGTTTCGGGGCAAGAGACCCAGTACTTC. Amino acids: CASSLGGVSGQETQYF.

The V gene is TRBV5-4, the J gene TRBJ2-3; TRBD2 agrees at 11 bases. V was clipped by 4 bases and J by 2 bases; unmatched bases: 6. The length of the CDR3 is 16 residues. Germline lookup yields CDR1 SGHNT and CDR2 YYREEE (reference sequence). The chain's CDR3 is CASSRTSGGTTDTQYF. Written as DNA, the CDR3 is TGTGCCAGCAGCCGCACTAGCGGGGGAACCACAGATACGCAGTATTTT. Full variable domain (rest looked up from reference TRBV5-4 and TRBJ2-3): ETGVTQSPTHLIKTRGQQVTLRCSSQSGHNTVSWYQQALGQGPQFIFQYYREEENGRGNFPPRFSGLQFPNYSSELNVNALELDDSALYLCASSRTSGGTTDTQYFGPGTRLTVL.

The chain couples TRBV12-3 or TRBV12-4 to TRBJ1-6; D not certain. The CDR3 is made up of 12 amino acids. Trimming took 10 bases from V and 7 from J, leaving 11 bases between them. The CDR3 bases are TGTGCCACCGGGATCGGGAATTCACCCCTCCACTTT. This gives the protein CATGIGNSPLHF.

The CDR3 DNA reads as TGCGCCAGCAGCCAAGATCGGGGGGGCGGATCACCCCTCCACTTT. Translated: CASSQDRGGGSPLHF. The chain carries TRBV4-3 and TRBJ1-6; D perhaps matches TRBD1 (6 bases). CDR1 is LGHNA and CDR2 is YSLEER in the germline V gene. Trimming removed 0 bases at V and 10 bases at J, with 13 bases between. This CDR3 has 15 amino acids.

This clone was detected once. The chain combines TRBV5-1 with TRBJ2-1; a possible D gene is TRBD2 (6 bases). V dropped 4 bases and J dropped 4 bases, with 15 bases sitting between them. Germline CDR1 and CDR2: SGHRS and YFSETQ. The CDR3 loop spans 15 amino acids. CDR3 loop: CASSRSGSGYNEQFF. CDR3 nucleotide sequence: TGCGCCAGCAGCCGGAGCGGGTCCGGGTACAATGAGCAGTTCTTC.

The rearrangement joins TRBV6-5 to TRBJ2-5; 7 bases align to TRBD2. This CDR3 is 15 amino acids long. The germline V gene encodes CDR1 MNHEY and CDR2 SVGAGI. V dropped 0 bases and J dropped 7; count of bases not matched to a gene: 8. In DNA, the CDR3 is TGTGCCAGCAGTTACTCCCTAGCGGTGGTGGGGACCCAGTACTTC. Protein sequence: CASSYSLAVVGTQYF.

The chain couples TRBV11-2 to TRBJ2-5; 15 nucleotides agree with TRBD2. The ends lost 4 bases at V and 5 bases at J; junction bases unmatched: 8. The germline CDR1 and CDR2 sequences are SGHAT and FQNNGV. The CDR3 consists of 17 residues. CDR3 DNA sequence: TGTGCCAGCAGCTCAAGGACTAGCGGGGGGGCCATTGAGACCCAGTACTTC. Translating gives CASSSRTSGGAIETQYF.

V gene TRBV4-2 combines with J gene TRBJ1-4; D ambiguous. Germline V gene lookup returns CDR1 LGHNA and CDR2 YNFKEQ. The germline V and J ends were trimmed by 1 base and 2 bases, with 8 bases remaining between them. This CDR3 is built from 15 residues. The CDR3 DNA sequence: TGTGCCAGCAGCCAAGCGGGAATTACTAATGAAAAACTGTTTTTT. Translating gives CASSQAGITNEKLFF.

This clone appeared a few times. The V call is TRBV12-3 or TRBV12-4, the J call TRBJ1-1; tentative D call: TRBD1 (5 bases). The CDR3 totals 13 residues. The germline V and J ends were trimmed by 6 bases and 5 bases, with 13 bases remaining between them. The CDR3: CASSHGAGTEAFF. The CDR3 coding sequence is TGTGCCAGCAGCCATGGGGCGGGGACTGAAGCTTTCTTT.

The chain couples TRBV6-5 to TRBJ2-1; D gene uncertain. V was pared by 6 bases and J by 5 bases, with 14 bases between. Germline V gene lookup returns CDR1 MNHEY and CDR2 SVGAGI. The CDR3 length is 14 residues. CDR3 sequence reads: CASRLDRVNNEQFF. Written as DNA, the CDR3 is TGTGCCAGCAGGTTAGACCGGGTGAACAATGAGCAGTTCTTC.

This chain joins TRBV2 and TRBJ2-4, with TRBD1 as a possible D gene (5 bases). CDR3 length: 15 amino acids. Germline CDR1 SNHLY, CDR2 FYNNEI. V was clipped by 1 base and J by 8 bases, with 15 bases between them. CDR3 nucleotide sequence: TGTGCCAGCAGTGAAGAAAGGGGCCTTGGTGACATTCAGTACTTC. This sequence encodes CASSEERGLGDIQYF.

This chain connects TRBV7-6 to TRBJ2-7, with 11 bases that match TRBD1. V lost 5 bases to trimming and J lost 3 bases; unmatched junction nucleotides: 9. The CDR3 length is 16 residues. From germline, CDR1 is SGHVS and CDR2 FNYEAQ. DNA for the CDR3: TGTGCCAGCAGCCCGTTGGGACAGGGGGAGGACTACGAGCAGTACTTC. Its protein product is CASSPLGQGEDYEQYF.

This sequence joins TRBV10-1 and TRBJ1-4; the D gene is possibly TRBD1 (6 bases). The CDR3 runs 18 residues. CDR1 and CDR2 from the germline V gene are WNHNN and SYGVQD (reference sequence). Trimming shortened V by 5 bases and J by 4 bases, and 23 bases separated the two germline ends. CDR3: CASSKRQVERRVNEKLFF. For the CDR3, the DNA is TGCGCCAGCAGTAAGAGACAGGTCGAGAGGCGGGTTAATGAAAAACTGTTTTTT.

V and J are TRBV28 and TRBJ2-7; TRBD2 matches 12 bases. The trim removed 5 bases at V and 2 bases at J, leaving 4 bases unmatched. The CDR3 has 15 residues. Germline CDR1 MDHEN, CDR2 SYDVKM. CDR3 nucleotide sequence: TGTGCCAGCAGTCCTCTAGCGGGGGGGGCCTACGAGCAGTACTTC. This translates into CASSPLAGGAYEQYF.

The chain carries TRBV6-5 and TRBJ2-7; possibly TRBD2 for D (5 bases). The V gene's germline CDR1 is MNHEY and CDR2 SVGAGI. V was cut by 6 bases and J by 6 bases, with 18 bases left in between. The CDR3 is 14 residues long. CDR3 DNA: TGTGCCAGCAGGAGCCGGGCCCTAGCTTTCGAGCAGTACTTC. Translating it yields CASRSRALAFEQYF.

V gene TRBV7-9 combines with J gene TRBJ1-2, with D possibly being TRBD1 (6 bases). The germline V and J ends were trimmed by 5 bases and 4 bases, with 8 bases remaining between them. The CDR3 length is 12 residues. Germline assignment: CDR1 SEHNR and CDR2 FQNEAQ (reference sequence). The CDR3 loop reads CASSRTAYGYTF. In DNA form, the CDR3 reads TGTGCCAGCAGCAGGACAGCCTATGGCTACACCTTC.

This clone was picked up one time. Here the CDR3 reads CASSSRKTGGVYEQFF. The CDR3 region has the DNA TGTGCCAGCAGTTCCCGCAAGACCGGAGGAGTATATGAGCAGTTCTTC. The chain recombines TRBV6-5 with TRBJ2-1; a possible D gene is TRBD2 (5 bases). Trimming removed 4 bases from V and 8 bases from J, with 21 bases in between. Germline CDR1 reads MNHEY; CDR2 reads SVGAGI. The CDR3 consists of 16 residues.

This rearrangement joins TRBV21-1 to TRBJ2-7; no check of the table's D call, TRBD1, against the DNA was made. TRBV21-1 is noted as a pseudogene. The CDR3 runs to 17 residues. CDR3 nucleotide sequence: TGTGCCAGCAGCAAAGATGGGGGGGACAGGCTTTTTTACGAGCAGTACTTC. Its translation is CASSKDGGDRLFYEQYF.

This chain links TRBV19 with TRBJ2-2; TRBD1 matches at 10 bases. With V trimmed by 7 bases and J by 4 bases, 6 bases remained unmatched. CDR3 size: 15 residues. From germline, CDR1 is LNHDA and CDR2 SQIVND (reference sequence). The CDR3 nucleotides are TGTGCCAGTACTCCTTGGACAGGGGGCACCGGGGAGCTGTTTTTT. It codes for CASTPWTGGTGELFF.

The rearrangement uses TRBV5-1 and TRBJ2-3, with 9 bases identical to TRBD2. CDR3 size: 16 residues. Germline-derived CDR1 and CDR2 are SGHRS and YFSETQ. After removal of 4 bases from V and 0 bases from J, the junction contained 6 bases not matched to a gene. The CDR3 DNA is TGCGCCAGCAGCGGTAGCGGGGGACCCAGCACAGATACGCAGTATTTT. This encodes CASSGSGGPSTDTQYF.

The chain carries TRBV7-8 and TRBJ2-2, with TRBD2 as a possible D gene (5 bases). Trimming took off 5 bases at V and 13 bases at J, with 11 bases between the two ends. This CDR3 region has 11 residues. The germline V gene has CDR1 SGHVS and CDR2 FQNEAQ. In DNA form, the CDR3 reads TGTGCCAGCAGCATAGGAAGCGGGCTGTTTTTT. This sequence encodes CASSIGSGLFF.

A single count supports this clone. This chain links TRBV27 with TRBJ1-6; D ambiguous. The CDR3 spans 13 residues. V lost 4 bases and J lost 7, with 8 bases in between. CDR1 is MNHEY, CDR2 SMNVEV, per germline (reference sequence). The CDR3, as DNA: TGTGCCAGCAGTTCCATACTAAATTCACCCCTCCACTTT. Its protein product is CASSSILNSPLHF.

The chain uses TRBV9 and TRBJ1-4; 10 positions match TRBD1. The CDR3 spans 15 residues. With 3 bases clipped from V and 6 bases from J, the junction kept 5 bases outside the gene matches. Per germline, CDR1 SGDLS and CDR2 YYNGEE. CDR3 in DNA: TGTGCCAGCAGCGAGGGACAGGGGCGGGATGAAAAACTGTTTTTT. It codes for CASSEGQGRDEKLFF. Full variable domain (outside the CDR3, taken from reference TRBV9 and TRBJ1-4): DSGVTQTPKHLITATGQRVTLRCSPRSGDLSVYWYQQSLDQGLQFLIQYYNGEERAKGNILERFSAQQFPDLHSELNLSSLELGDSALYFCASSEGQGRDEKLFFGSGTQLSVL.

Comments on this clone: Within the sample, other DNA sequences also encode this same CDR3. This sequence joins TRBV19 and TRBJ1-2; no clear D gene. The CDR3 contains 12 residues. V was shortened by 5 bases and J by 2 bases, with 6 bases between the two germline ends. Per the germline V gene, CDR1 is LNHDA and CDR2 is SQIVND (reference sequence). For the CDR3, the DNA is TGTGCCAGTAGTCCAGGAAACTATGGCTACACCTTC. This encodes CASSPGNYGYTF.